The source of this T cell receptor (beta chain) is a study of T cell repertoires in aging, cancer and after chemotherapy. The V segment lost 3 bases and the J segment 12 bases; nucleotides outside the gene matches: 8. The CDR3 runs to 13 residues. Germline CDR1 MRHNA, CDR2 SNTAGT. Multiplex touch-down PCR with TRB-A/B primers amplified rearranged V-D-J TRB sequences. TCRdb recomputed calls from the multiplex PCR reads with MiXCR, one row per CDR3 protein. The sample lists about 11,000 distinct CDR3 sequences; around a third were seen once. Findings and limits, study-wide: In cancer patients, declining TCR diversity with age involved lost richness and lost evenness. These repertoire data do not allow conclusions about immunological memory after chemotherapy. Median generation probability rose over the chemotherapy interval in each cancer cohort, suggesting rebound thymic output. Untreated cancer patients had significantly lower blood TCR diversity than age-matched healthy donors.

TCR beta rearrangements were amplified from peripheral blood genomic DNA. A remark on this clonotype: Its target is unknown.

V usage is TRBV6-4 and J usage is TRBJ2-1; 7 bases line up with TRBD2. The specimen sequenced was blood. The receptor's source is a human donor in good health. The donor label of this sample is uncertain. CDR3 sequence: CASSDLSGPRQFF. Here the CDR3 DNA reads TGTGCCAGCAGTGATCTTAGCGGGCCGCGGCAGTTCTTC.